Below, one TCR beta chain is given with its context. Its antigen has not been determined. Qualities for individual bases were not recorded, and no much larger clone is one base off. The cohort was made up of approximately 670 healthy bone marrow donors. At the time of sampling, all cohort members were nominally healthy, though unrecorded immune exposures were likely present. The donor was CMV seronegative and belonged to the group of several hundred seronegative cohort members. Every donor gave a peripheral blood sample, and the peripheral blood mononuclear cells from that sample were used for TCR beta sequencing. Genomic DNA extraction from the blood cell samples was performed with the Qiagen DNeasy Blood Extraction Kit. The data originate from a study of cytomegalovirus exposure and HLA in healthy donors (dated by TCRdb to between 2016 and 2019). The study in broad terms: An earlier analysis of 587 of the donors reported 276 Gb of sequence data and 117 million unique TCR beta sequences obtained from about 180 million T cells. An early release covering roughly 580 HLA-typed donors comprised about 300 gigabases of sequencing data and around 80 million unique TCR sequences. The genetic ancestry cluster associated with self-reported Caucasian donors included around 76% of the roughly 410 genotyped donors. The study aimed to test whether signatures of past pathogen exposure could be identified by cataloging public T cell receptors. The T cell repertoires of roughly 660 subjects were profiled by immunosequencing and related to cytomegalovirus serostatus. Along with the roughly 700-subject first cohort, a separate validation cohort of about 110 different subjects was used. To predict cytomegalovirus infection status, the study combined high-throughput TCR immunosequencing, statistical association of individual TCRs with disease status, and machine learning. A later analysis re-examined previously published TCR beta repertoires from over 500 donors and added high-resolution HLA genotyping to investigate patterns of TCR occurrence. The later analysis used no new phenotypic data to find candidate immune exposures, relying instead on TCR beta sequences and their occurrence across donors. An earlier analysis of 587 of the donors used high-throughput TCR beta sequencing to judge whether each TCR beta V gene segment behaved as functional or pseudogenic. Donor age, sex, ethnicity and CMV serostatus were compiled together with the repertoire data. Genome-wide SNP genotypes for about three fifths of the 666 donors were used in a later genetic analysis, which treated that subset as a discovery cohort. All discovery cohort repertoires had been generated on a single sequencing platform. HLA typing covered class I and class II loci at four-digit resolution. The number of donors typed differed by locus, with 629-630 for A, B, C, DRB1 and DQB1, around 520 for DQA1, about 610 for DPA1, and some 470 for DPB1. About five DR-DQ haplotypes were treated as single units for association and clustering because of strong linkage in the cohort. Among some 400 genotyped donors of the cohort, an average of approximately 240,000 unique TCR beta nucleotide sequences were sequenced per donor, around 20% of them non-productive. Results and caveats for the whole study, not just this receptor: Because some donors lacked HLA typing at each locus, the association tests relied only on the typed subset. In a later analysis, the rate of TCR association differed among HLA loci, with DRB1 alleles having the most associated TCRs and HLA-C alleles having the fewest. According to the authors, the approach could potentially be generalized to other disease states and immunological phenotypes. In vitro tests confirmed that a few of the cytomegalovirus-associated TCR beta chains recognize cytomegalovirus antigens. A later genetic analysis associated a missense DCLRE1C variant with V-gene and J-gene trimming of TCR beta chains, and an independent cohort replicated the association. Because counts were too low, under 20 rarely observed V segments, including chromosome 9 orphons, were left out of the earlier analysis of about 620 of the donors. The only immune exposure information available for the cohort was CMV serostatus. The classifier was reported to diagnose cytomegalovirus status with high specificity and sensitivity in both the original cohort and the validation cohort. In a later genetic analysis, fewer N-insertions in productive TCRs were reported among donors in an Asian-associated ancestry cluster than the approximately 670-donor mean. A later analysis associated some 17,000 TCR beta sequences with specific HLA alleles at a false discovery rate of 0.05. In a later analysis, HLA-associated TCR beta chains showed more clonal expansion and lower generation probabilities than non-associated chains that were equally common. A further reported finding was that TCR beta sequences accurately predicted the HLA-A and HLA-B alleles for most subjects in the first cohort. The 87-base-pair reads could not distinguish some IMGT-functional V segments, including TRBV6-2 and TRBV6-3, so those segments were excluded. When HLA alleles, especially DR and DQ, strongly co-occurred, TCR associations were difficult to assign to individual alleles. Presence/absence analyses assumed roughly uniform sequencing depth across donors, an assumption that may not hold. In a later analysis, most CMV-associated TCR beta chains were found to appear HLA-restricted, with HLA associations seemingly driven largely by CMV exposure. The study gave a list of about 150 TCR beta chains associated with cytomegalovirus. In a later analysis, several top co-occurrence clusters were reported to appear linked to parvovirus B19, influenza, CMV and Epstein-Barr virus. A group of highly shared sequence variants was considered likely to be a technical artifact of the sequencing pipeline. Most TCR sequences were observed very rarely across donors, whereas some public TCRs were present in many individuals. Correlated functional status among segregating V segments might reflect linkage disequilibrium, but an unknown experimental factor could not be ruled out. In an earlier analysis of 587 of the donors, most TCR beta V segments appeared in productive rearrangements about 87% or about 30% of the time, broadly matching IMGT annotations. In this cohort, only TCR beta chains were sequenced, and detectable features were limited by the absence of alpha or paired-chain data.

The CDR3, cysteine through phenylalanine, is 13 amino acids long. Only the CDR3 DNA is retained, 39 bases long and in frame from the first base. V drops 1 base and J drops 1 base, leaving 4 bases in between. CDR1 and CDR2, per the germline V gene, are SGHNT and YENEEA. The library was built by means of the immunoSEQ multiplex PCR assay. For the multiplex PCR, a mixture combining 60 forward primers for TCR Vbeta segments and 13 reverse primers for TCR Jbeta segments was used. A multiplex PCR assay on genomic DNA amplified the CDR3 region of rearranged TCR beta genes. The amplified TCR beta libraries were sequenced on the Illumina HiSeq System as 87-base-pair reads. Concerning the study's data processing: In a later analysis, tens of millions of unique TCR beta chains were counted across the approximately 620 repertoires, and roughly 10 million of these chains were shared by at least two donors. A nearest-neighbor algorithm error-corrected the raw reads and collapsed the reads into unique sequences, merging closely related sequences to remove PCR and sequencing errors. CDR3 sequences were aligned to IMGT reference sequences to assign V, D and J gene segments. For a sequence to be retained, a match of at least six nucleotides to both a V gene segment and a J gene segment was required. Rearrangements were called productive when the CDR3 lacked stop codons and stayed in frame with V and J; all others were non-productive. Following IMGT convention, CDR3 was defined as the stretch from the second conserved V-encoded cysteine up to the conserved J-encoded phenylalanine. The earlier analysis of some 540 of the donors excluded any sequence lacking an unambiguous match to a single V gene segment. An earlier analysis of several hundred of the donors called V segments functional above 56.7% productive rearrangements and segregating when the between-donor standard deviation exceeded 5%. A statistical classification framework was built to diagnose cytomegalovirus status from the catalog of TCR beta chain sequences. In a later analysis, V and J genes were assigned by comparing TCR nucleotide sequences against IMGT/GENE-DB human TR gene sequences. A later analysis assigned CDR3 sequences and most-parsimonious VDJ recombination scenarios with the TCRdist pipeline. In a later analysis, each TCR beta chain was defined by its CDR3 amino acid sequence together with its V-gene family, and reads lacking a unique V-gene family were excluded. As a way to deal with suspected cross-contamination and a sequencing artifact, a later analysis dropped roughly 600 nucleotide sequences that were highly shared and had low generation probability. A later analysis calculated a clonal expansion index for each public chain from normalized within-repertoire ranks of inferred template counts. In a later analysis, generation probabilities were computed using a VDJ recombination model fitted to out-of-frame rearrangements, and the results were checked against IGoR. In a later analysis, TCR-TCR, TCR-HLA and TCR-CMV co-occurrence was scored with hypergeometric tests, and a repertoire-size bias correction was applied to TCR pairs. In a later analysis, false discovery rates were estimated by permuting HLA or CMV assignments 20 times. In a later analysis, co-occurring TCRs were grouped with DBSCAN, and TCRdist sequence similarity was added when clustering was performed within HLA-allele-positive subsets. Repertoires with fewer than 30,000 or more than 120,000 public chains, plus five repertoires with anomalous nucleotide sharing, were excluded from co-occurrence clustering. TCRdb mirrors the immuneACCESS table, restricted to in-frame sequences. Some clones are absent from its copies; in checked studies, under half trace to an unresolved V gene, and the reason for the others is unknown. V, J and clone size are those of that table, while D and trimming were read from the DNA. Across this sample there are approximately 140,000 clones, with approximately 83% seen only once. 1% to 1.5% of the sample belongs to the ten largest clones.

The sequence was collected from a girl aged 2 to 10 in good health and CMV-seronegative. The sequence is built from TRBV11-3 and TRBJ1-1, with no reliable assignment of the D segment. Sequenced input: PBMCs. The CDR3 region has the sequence CASSLGANTEAFF. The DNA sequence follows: TGTGCCAGCAGCTTAGGGGCGAACACTGAAGCTTTCTTT.